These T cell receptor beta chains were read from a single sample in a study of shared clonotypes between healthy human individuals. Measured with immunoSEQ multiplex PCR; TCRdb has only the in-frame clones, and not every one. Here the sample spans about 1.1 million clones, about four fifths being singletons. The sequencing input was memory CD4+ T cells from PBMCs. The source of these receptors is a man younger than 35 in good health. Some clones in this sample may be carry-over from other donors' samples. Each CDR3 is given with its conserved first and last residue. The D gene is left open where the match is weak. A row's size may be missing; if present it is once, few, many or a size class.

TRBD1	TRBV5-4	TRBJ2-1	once	TGTGCCAGCAGCTGGCTGGGACAGGCCAACTCCTACAATGAGCAGTTCTTC	CASSWLGQANSYNEQFF
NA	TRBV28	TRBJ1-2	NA	TGTGCCAGCAGAAGGGGGGGAGGCTATGGCTACACCTTC	CASRRGGGYGYTF
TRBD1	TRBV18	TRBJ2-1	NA	TGTGCCAGCTCACAGGGGACAGGGGATCAGCATGAGCAGTTCTTC	CASSQGTGDQHEQFF
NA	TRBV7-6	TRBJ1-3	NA	TGTGCCAGCAGCCTCTCCGCAGACTCTGGAAACACCATATATTTT	CASSLSADSGNTIYF
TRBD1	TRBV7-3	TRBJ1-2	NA	TGTGCCAGCAGCTTAATACCGGGACAGGGAGCCGGCGGCTACACCTTC	CASSLIPGQGAGGYTF
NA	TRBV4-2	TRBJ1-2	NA	TGTGCCAGCAGCCAAGACGCAACAGGGTCCTATGGCTACACCTTC	CASSQDATGSYGYTF
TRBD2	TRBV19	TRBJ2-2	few	TGTGCCAGTAGTATAGGGGACTATCACACCGGGGAGCTGTTTTTT	CASSIGDYHTGELFF
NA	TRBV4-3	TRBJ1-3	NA	TGCGCCAGCAGCCAAGAAGCCTATTCTGGAAACACCATATATTTT	CASSQEAYSGNTIYF
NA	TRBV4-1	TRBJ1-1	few	TGCGCCAGCAGCCACCCTATAAAGGGCCCTCGGAGCACTGAAGCTTTCTTT	CASSHPIKGPRSTEAFF
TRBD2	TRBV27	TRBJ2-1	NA	TGTGCCAGCAGTTTCCTAGCGGGAAATGAGCAGTTCTTC	CASSFLAGNEQFF
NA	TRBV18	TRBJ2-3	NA	TGTGCCAGCTCACTGGGCACAGATACGCAGTATTTT	CASSLGTDTQYF
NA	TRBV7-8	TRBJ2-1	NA	TGTGCCAGCAGCCGTCCATTCGCCTACAATGAGCAGTTCTTC	CASSRPFAYNEQFF
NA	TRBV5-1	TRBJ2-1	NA	TGCGCCAGCAGAAGGGGGCTAGCGGAGTACAATGAGCAGTTCTTC	CASRRGLAEYNEQFF
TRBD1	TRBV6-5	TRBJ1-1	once	TGTGCCAGCAGGGTAAAACAGGGGGCTGAAGCTTTCTTT	CASRVKQGAEAFF
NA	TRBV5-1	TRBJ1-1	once	TGCGCCAGCAGCTTAAGACCGGGGAGGGACACTGAAGCTTTCTTT	CASSLRPGRDTEAFF
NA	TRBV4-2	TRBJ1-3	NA	TGTGCCAGCAGCCAAGGGGTTGGGTACAGCGACTCTGGAAACACCATATATTTT	CASSQGVGYSDSGNTIYF
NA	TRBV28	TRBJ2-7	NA	TGTGCCAGTAGTCGGGGGGGACAGGGCCCCTACGAGCAGTACTTC	CASSRGGQGPYEQYF
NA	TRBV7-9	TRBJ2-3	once	TGTGCCAGCAGCTTGGGAGCTGATACGCAGTATTTT	CASSLGADTQYF
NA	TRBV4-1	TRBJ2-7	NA	TGCGCCAGCAGCCCTCCACTATCATTCGAGCAGTACTTC	CASSPPLSFEQYF
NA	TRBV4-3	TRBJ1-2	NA	TGCGCCAGCAGCCAACTTACTTTGGATGGCTACACCTTC	CASSQLTLDGYTF
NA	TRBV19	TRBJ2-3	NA	TGTGCCAGTAGCCTTTCACCCGGTACAGATACGCAGTATTTT	CASSLSPGTDTQYF
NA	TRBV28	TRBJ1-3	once	TGTGCCAGCAGTTCTAGGGGCAGGGGCACTGGAAACACCATATATTTT	CASSSRGRGTGNTIYF
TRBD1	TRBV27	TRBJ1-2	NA	TGTGCCAGCAGACTAGCCGGGACAGGGTTTTATGGCTACACCTTC	CASRLAGTGFYGYTF
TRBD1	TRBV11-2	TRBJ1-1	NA	TGTGCCAGCAGCTGGGTGGCGGGACAGGGACCGAGCACTGAAGCTTTCTTT	CASSWVAGQGPSTEAFF
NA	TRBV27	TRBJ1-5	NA	TGTGCCAGCAGCACCCGGTGGGGGGGATCGGGCAATCAGCCCCAGCATTTT	CASSTRWGGSGNQPQHF
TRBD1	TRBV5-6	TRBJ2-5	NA	TGTGCCAGCAGCTCACCTGGACAGGACGGGTGGGAGACCCAGTACTTC	CASSSPGQDGWETQYF
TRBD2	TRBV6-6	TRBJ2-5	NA	TGTGCCAGCAGGCGGGGGGACCAAGAGACCCAGTACTTC	CASRRGDQETQYF
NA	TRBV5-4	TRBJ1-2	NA	TGTGCCAGCAGCGTTTCAGTCTATGGCTACACCTTC	CASSVSVYGYTF
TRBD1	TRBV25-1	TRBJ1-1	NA	TGTGCCAGCAGGTCAGGGGGTGAGGCTTTCTTT	CASRSGGEAFF
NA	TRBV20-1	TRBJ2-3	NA	TGCAGTACAGGGAGCACAGATACGCAGTATTTT	CSTGSTDTQYF
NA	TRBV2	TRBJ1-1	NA	TGTGCCAATCGACGCTGGGGGAACACTGAAGCTTTCTTT	CANRRWGNTEAFF
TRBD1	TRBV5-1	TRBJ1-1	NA	TGCGCCAGCAGAAGAGACAGGGGATTTACTGAAGCTTTCTTT	CASRRDRGFTEAFF
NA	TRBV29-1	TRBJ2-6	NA	TGCAGCGTTGGTTTGGGACATGGGGCCAACGTCCTGACTTTC	CSVGLGHGANVLTF
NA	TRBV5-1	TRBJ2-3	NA	TGCGCCAGCAGCTTGGTTGAGGATACGCAGTATTTT	CASSLVEDTQYF
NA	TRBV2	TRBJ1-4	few	TGTGCCAGCAGTGAATCGCTTGCGTTTGAAAAACTGTTTTTT	CASSESLAFEKLFF
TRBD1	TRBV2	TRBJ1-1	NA	TGTGCCAGCAGAGTAGGACAGGCCACTGAAGCTTTCTTT	CASRVGQATEAFF
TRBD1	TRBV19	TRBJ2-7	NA	TGTGCCAGTAGCCTGGGACAGGTCTCCTACGAGCAGTACTTC	CASSLGQVSYEQYF
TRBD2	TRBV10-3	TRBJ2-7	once	TGTGCCATCAGTACCGGGACTAGCGGGAGTGGATACGAGCAGTACTTC	CAISTGTSGSGYEQYF
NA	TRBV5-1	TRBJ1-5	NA	TGCGCCAGCAGCCTGTCGGGAGGGAATCAGCCCCAGCATTTT	CASSLSGGNQPQHF
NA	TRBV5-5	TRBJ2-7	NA	TGTGCCAGCAGCTTCGGGACCTCCTACGAGCAGTACTTC	CASSFGTSYEQYF
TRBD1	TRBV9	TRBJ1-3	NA	TGTGCCAGCAGCGTAGCTCTTAGGGGACAGGGGTCGTTGTCTGGAAACACCATATATTTT	CASSVALRGQGSLSGNTIYF
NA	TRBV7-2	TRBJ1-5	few	TGTGCCAGCAGCTTAGAGGCGCGGCCCCAGCATTTT	CASSLEARPQHF
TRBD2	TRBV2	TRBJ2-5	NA	TGTGCCAGCAGAGTAGCGGGGGAATACCAAGAGACCCAGTACTTC	CASRVAGEYQETQYF
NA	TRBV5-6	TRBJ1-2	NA	TGTGCCAGCAGCTTGGATTTGGGGAACTATGGCTACACCTTC	CASSLDLGNYGYTF